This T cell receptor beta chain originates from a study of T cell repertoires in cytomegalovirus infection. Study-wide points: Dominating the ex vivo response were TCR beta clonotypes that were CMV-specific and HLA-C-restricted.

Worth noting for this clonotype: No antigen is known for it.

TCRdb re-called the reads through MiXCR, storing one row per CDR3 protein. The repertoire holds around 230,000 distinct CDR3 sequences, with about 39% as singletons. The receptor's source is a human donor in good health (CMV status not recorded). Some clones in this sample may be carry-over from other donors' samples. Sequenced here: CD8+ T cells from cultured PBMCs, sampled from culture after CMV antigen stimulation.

The CDR3 DNA is TGTGCCAGCAGCTCGACAGGGGGTGTCGCTGGGGCCAACGTCCTGACTTTC. Amino acids: CASSSTGGVAGANVLTF. V usage is TRBV7-3 and J usage is TRBJ2-6; 9 bases fit TRBD1. V lost 4 bases, J lost 2 bases, and 6 bases stayed unmatched. This CDR3 contains 17 residues. Germline CDR1 reads SGHTA; CDR2 reads FQGTGA.